One sample yielded the 29 T cell receptor beta chains listed below, sequenced in a study of shared clonotypes between healthy human individuals. Method: immunoSEQ multiplex PCR; TCRdb's copy keeps in-frame clones and lacks some. Here the sample spans approximately 2.5 million clones, 80% to 95% being singletons. The sample taken for sequencing was naive CD4+ T cells from PBMCs. As for subset: CD45RA+ positively selected. These receptors all come from a man aged 18 to 35 in good health. Some clones in this sample may be carry-over from other donors' samples.

About this clone: This specimen includes other DNA sequences encoding the same CDR3. The chain has TRBV30 and TRBJ1-2; D uncertain. Between the trimmed V and J ends, which lost 2 bases and 2 bases, there was a span of 9 bases. This CDR3 has 13 residues. From germline, CDR1 is GTSNPN and CDR2 SVGIG (reference sequence). CDR3 in DNA: TGTGCCTGGAGTTTCGGGTACAACTATGGCTACACCTTC. Its translation is CAWSFGYNYGYTF.

This chain joins TRBV7-9 and TRBJ1-2, with 7 bases lining up with TRBD1. Losses at the gene ends were 6 bases for V and 7 bases for J; bases not matched to a gene: 11. CDR3 length: 14 amino acids. The germline V gene has CDR1 SEHNR and CDR2 FQNEAQ (reference sequence). The DNA for the CDR3 is TGTGCCAGCAGGGGAACAGGGGAAGCGGCTGGCTACACCTTC. It codes for CASRGTGEAAGYTF.

The chain employs TRBV28 and TRBJ2-2; TRBD1 matches 9 bases. The CDR3 extends over 15 amino acids. The germline V gene has CDR1 MDHEN and CDR2 SYDVKM. J was trimmed by 6 bases and V by 5 bases; bases with no gene match: 7. The CDR3 DNA reads TGTGCCAGCAGTCCCAGGACAGGGGCCTCCGGGGAGCTGTTTTTT. Its protein product is CASSPRTGASGELFF.

This sequence joins TRBV7-8 and TRBJ2-5; D is uncertain. The DNA end is a closer match to TRBJ2-7, so the J assignment may be wrong. Germline lookup yields CDR1 SGHVS and CDR2 FQNEAQ. This CDR3 is built from 12 residues. CDR3 amino acids: CASSLGLHEQYF. The CDR3 DNA is TGTGCCAGCAGCTTAGGGCTCCACGAGCAGTACTTC.

The chain joins TRBV5-5 to TRBJ2-6; TRBD1 might be the D (6 bases). V was trimmed by 4 bases and J by 4 bases, leaving 12 bases between them. The CDR3 covers 15 residues. CDR1 SGHKS and CDR2 YYEKEE come from the germline V gene (reference sequence). The chain's CDR3 is CASSATGSGANVLTF. The CDR3, as DNA: TGTGCCAGCAGCGCTACAGGGTCCGGGGCCAACGTCCTGACTTTC.

The chain recombines TRBV29-1 with TRBJ2-5, with 7 positions matching TRBD1. There are 12 residues in the CDR3. In germline, CDR1 is SQVTM, CDR2 ANQGSEA. J was trimmed by 3 bases and V by 5 bases; bases with no gene match: 3. As DNA, the CDR3 is TGCAGCGTTATAGGACAGGAAGAGACCCAGTACTTC. Its protein is CSVIGQEETQYF.

This rearrangement joins TRBV5-8 to TRBJ2-1; D might be TRBD1 (5 bases). V shed 0 bases and J shed 8 bases, with 12 bases lying between them. The CDR3 is 14 amino acids. Germline-derived CDR1 and CDR2 are SGHTS and YDEGEE. The CDR3 reads CASSLDRSRDEQFF. The CDR3 coding sequence is TGTGCCAGCAGCTTGGACAGGTCCCGAGATGAGCAGTTCTTC.

CDR3 nucleotides: TGTGCCAGCAGGGGACAGGGACAGAGCTACGAGCAGTACTTC. It is translated as CASRGQGQSYEQYF. The chain links TRBV2 to TRBJ2-7; 9 bases align to TRBD1. V gave up 6 bases and J gave up 3 bases; unmatched junction bases: 6. The CDR3 length is 14 residues. The germline gives CDR1 SNHLY, CDR2 FYNNEI.

The gene calls are TRBV4-1 and TRBJ2-1, with TRBD2 matching 7 bases. CDR1 and CDR2 (germline): MGHRA, YSYEKL. The CDR3 length is 15 residues. After removal of 1 base from V and 5 bases from J, the junction contained 5 bases not matched to a gene. CDR3 region: CASSQVAGRDNEQFF. CDR3 DNA sequence: TGCGCCAGCAGCCAAGTAGCGGGTAGGGACAATGAGCAGTTCTTC.

This chain links TRBV4-2 with TRBJ2-5; D is ambiguous. The CDR3 totals 15 residues. V shed 0 bases and J shed 3 bases, with 11 bases lying between them. The germline gives CDR1 LGHNA, CDR2 YNFKEQ. CDR3 protein: CASSQDRHREETQYF. CDR3 in DNA: TGTGCCAGCAGCCAAGATCGCCACAGAGAAGAGACCCAGTACTTC.

V gene TRBV28 combines with J gene TRBJ2-7; tentative D call: TRBD2 (5 bases). V was clipped by 3 bases and J by 9 bases, with 9 bases between them. This CDR3 region has 11 residues. Germline assignment: CDR1 MDHEN and CDR2 SYDVKM. The CDR3 nucleotides are TGTGCCAGCAGTTTGCCCGGGGTGCAGTACTTC. It encodes CASSLPGVQYF.

This chain joins TRBV7-3 and TRBJ2-3, with 8 nucleotides matching TRBD2. Germline lookup yields CDR1 SGHTA and CDR2 FQGTGA. V lost 4 bases to trimming and J lost 3 bases; unmatched junction nucleotides: 9. The CDR3 contains 16 residues. CDR3 region: CASSSGVGRDTDTQYF. As DNA, the CDR3 is TGTGCCAGCAGCTCAGGGGTCGGGAGGGATACAGATACGCAGTATTTT. Full variable domain (rest looked up from reference TRBV7-3 and TRBJ2-3): GAGVSQTPSNKVTEKGKYVELRCDPISGHTALYWYRQSLGQGPEFLIYFQGTGAADDSGLPNDRFFAVRPEGSVSTLKIQRTERGDSAVYLCASSSGVGRDTDTQYFGPGTRLTVL.

The V and J genes are TRBV6-5 and TRBJ2-4; TRBD1 is a possible D gene (6 bases). Germline-derived CDR1 and CDR2 are MNHEY and SVGAGI. The CDR3 totals 16 residues. V lost 0 bases and J lost 2, with 11 bases in between. As DNA, the CDR3 is TGTGCCAGCAGTTACTCCGCAGGGGTTACCAAAAACATTCAGTACTTC. It codes for CASSYSAGVTKNIQYF.

On this clone itself: This CDR3 is also generated by other DNA sequences in the sample. This chain links TRBV5-4 with TRBJ2-3; D is unresolved. The V gene lost 3 bases and the J gene lost 6 bases, with 8 bases spanning the gap. Germline-derived CDR1 and CDR2 are SGHNT and YYREEE (reference sequence). The CDR3 totals 12 residues. The CDR3 region has the DNA TGTGCCAGCAGCTCAAGAACGGATACGCAGTATTTT. It yields the protein CASSSRTDTQYF.

The rearrangement uses TRBV9 and TRBJ1-5; D gene uncertain. Trimming left V 4 bases short and J 0 bases short, with 11 bases between. The CDR3 loop spans 15 amino acids. Germline-derived CDR1 and CDR2 are SGDLS and YYNGEE. For the CDR3, the DNA is TGTGCCAGCAGCCCAAGGGCGTATAGCAATCAGCCCCAGCATTTT. Amino acids: CASSPRAYSNQPQHF. Based on the CDR3 plus reference TRBV9 and TRBJ1-5, the full variable domain is DSGVTQTPKHLITATGQRVTLRCSPRSGDLSVYWYQQSLDQGLQFLIQYYNGEERAKGNILERFSAQQFPDLHSELNLSSLELGDSALYFCASSPRAYSNQPQHFGDGTRLSIL.

J is TRBJ2-2 and V is TRBV5-4; the D is unclear. The CDR3 has 14 residues. V was trimmed by 7 bases and J by 0 bases, leaving 10 bases between them. CDR1 SGHNT and CDR2 YYREEE come from the germline V gene (reference sequence). The chain's CDR3 is CASPGTANTGELFF. CDR3 coding DNA: TGTGCCAGCCCCGGAACGGCGAACACCGGGGAGCTGTTTTTT.

The chain couples TRBV5-6 to TRBJ2-3; D is tentatively TRBD1 or TRBD2 (5 bases each). The germline V gene encodes CDR1 SGHDT and CDR2 YYEEEE. Trimming removed 5 bases from V and 5 bases from J, with 24 bases in between. This CDR3 is 17 amino acids long. CDR3 sequence reads: CASSFPGPTGGGDTQYF. CDR3 sequence (DNA): TGTGCCAGCAGTTTTCCGGGGCCTACTGGCGGTGGAGATACGCAGTATTTT. The full variable domain, completed using reference TRBV5-6 and TRBJ2-3, is DAGVTQSPTHLIKTRGQQVTLRCSPKSGHDTVSWYQQALGQGPQFIFQYYEEEERQRGNFPDRFSGHQFPNYSSELNVNALLLGDSALYLCASSFPGPTGGGDTQYFGPGTRLTVL.

The chain is built from TRBV7-2 and TRBJ1-1, with TRBD1 matching over 7 bases. V lost 2 bases, J lost 1 base, and 4 bases stayed unmatched. The CDR3 has 15 residues. The germline V gene encodes CDR1 SGHTA and CDR2 FQGNSA. The CDR3 region is CASSLTGAANTEAFF. The CDR3 nucleotides are TGTGCCAGCAGCTTAACAGGGGCCGCGAACACTGAAGCTTTCTTT.

About this clone itself: Germline and junction disagree at one end, which may indicate a read error. V and J are TRBV9 and TRBJ2-2, with TRBD2 matching over 13 bases. CDR1 SGDLS and CDR2 YYNGEE come from the germline V gene. The length of the CDR3 is 20 residues. In DNA form, the CDR3 reads TGTGCCAGCAGCGTAGAACCCTGGACTAGCGGGAGATGGAACGCCGGGGAGCTGTTTTTT. Residues: CASSVEPWTSGRWNAGELFF. Full variable domain (missing parts from reference TRBV9 and TRBJ2-2): DSGVTQTPKHLITATGQRVTLRCSPRSGDLSVYWYQQSLDQGLQFLIQYYNGEERAKGNILERFSAQQFPDLHSELNLSSLELGDSALYFCASSVEPWTSGRWNAGELFFGEGSRLTVL.

Comments on this clone: At the DNA level, this CDR3 is encoded by other sequences in the same sample as well. This chain joins TRBV5-1 and TRBJ2-2; D is undetermined. Germline CDR1 reads SGHRS; CDR2 reads YFSETQ. CDR3 length: 13 amino acids. Trimming left V 2 bases short and J 6 bases short, with 8 bases between. CDR3 nucleotide sequence: TGCGCCAGCAGCTTAGTATCCTCCGGGGAGCTGTTTTTT. This codes for CASSLVSSGELFF. The variable domain in full, with the rest retrieved from reference TRBV5-1 and TRBJ2-2, is KAGVTQTPRYLIKTRGQQVTLSCSPISGHRSVSWYQQTPGQGLQFLFEYFSETQRNKGNFPGRFSGRQFSNSRSEMNVSTLELGDSALYLCASSLVSSGELFFGEGSRLTVL.

V usage is TRBV7-7 and J usage is TRBJ2-3; TRBD2 agrees at 11 bases. CDR3 length equals 18 residues. CDR1 is SSHAT, CDR2 FNYEAQ, per germline (reference sequence). Unmatched junction bases numbered 18, after V lost 8 bases and J lost 5 bases. CDR3 sequence: CASPQAVSGRARGDTQYF. CDR3 nucleotides: TGTGCCAGCCCTCAGGCCGTTAGCGGGAGGGCCCGGGGAGATACGCAGTATTTT.

This clone was observed a single time. This chain links TRBV30 with TRBJ2-5; TRBD2 agrees at 16 bases. V lost 3 bases, J lost 4 bases, and 5 bases stayed unmatched. Germline CDR1 is GTSNPN and CDR2 is SVGIG (reference sequence). CDR3 length: 16 amino acids. The DNA for the CDR3 is TGTGCCTGGAGGGGACTAGCGGGAGGGCCACGAGAGACCCAGTACTTC. This codes for CAWRGLAGGPRETQYF.

The chain combines TRBV6-1 with TRBJ2-1, with D maybe TRBD2 (5 bases). In germline, CDR1 is MNHNS, CDR2 SASEGT. The V end lost 0 bases, the J end lost 3 bases, and 15 bases lay between the germline ends. There are 17 residues in the CDR3. The DNA of the CDR3 is TGTGCCAGCAGTGAAGCACACGGGGTTGGACTCTACAATGAGCAGTTCTTC. Translating it yields CASSEAHGVGLYNEQFF.

The chain couples TRBV5-1 to TRBJ2-1, with 10 bases that match TRBD1. The CDR3 totals 14 residues. CDR1 is SGHRS, CDR2 YFSETQ, per germline. The V gene end was trimmed by 4 bases and the J gene end by 7 bases; junction bases not matched to a gene: 5. The CDR3 reads CASSPGDRGNEQFF. The CDR3 DNA follows: TGCGCCAGCAGCCCCGGGGACAGGGGTAATGAGCAGTTCTTC. The complete variable domain, with remaining parts taken from reference TRBV5-1 and TRBJ2-1, reads KAGVTQTPRYLIKTRGQQVTLSCSPISGHRSVSWYQQTPGQGLQFLFEYFSETQRNKGNFPGRFSGRQFSNSRSEMNVSTLELGDSALYLCASSPGDRGNEQFFGPGTRLTVL.

The rearrangement joins TRBV11-1 to TRBJ1-4, with 9 bases aligning to TRBD1. The CDR3 runs to 15 residues. CDR1 is SGHAT, CDR2 FQDESV, per germline (reference sequence). The J segment lost 4 bases and the V segment lost 5 bases, leaving 5 bases of the junction unmatched. CDR3: CASSPRDRVNEKLFF. Here the CDR3 DNA reads TGTGCCAGCAGCCCCCGGGACAGGGTTAATGAAAAACTGTTTTTT.

This clone has just a few counts. The chain employs TRBV20-1 and TRBJ1-1; TRBD1 agrees at 8 bases. The V gene end was trimmed by 4 bases and the J gene end by 8 bases; junction bases not matched to a gene: 3. This CDR3 contains 11 residues. Germline lookup yields CDR1 DFQATT and CDR2 SNEGSKA (reference sequence). CDR3 in amino acids: CSATDRGEAFF. The CDR3 DNA reads as TGCAGTGCTACCGACAGGGGAGAAGCTTTCTTT.

In the case of this clone: This sample includes further DNA sequences coding for the same CDR3. The chain couples TRBV5-1 to TRBJ2-2; 7 bases are a match to TRBD1. Germline V CDR1 and CDR2: SGHRS, YFSETQ. The CDR3 has 15 amino acids. After removal of 4 bases from V and 0 bases from J, the junction contained 3 bases not matched to a gene. For the CDR3, the DNA is TGCGCCAGCAGCCTGGACAGGCCGAACACCGGGGAGCTGTTTTTT. Translating it yields CASSLDRPNTGELFF.

This rearrangement joins TRBV5-8 to TRBJ1-2, with D hard to call. The CDR3 is 13 amino acids. The V gene's germline CDR1 is SGHTS and CDR2 YDEGEE. V dropped 2 bases and J dropped 7 bases, with 12 bases sitting between them. CDR3 sequence (DNA): TGTGCCAGCAGCTTCCGAGACATTGGTGGCTACACCTTC. This encodes CASSFRDIGGYTF.

The genes are TRBV5-4 and TRBJ2-2; D unclear. Per the germline V gene, CDR1 is SGHNT and CDR2 is YYREEE (reference sequence). This CDR3 spans 13 amino acids. Trimming cost V 0 bases and J 7 bases, with 7 bases left between them. The CDR3 reads CASSLASDGELFF. For the CDR3, the DNA is TGTGCCAGCAGCTTGGCCAGTGACGGGGAGCTGTTTTTT.